This TCR beta chain is from a study of patients and donors after allogeneic stem cell transplantation. This clonotype was recorded many times. TCRdb reprocessed the RT-PCR reads via MiXCR and lists one record per CDR3 protein. The repertoire holds approximately 90,000 distinct CDR3 sequences, approximately 5.2% seen once, with about 2.8% in the top ten. This sequence was found in a human donor who was either an allogeneic HSCT recipient or a stem cell or donor lymphocyte infusion donor (not recorded which). It is not recorded whose cells these are; they may come from a transplant donor. Input material: blood, either unsorted or a sorted T cell fraction (not recorded which).

The CDR3 spells CASGRGEYGYTF. CDR3 in DNA: TGTGCCAGCGGTAGGGGGGAATATGGCTACACCTTC. The chain recombines TRBV27 with TRBJ1-2, with D maybe TRBD1 (6 bases). V shed 8 bases and J shed 5 bases, with 12 bases lying between them. The CDR3 extends over 12 amino acids. Germline values: CDR1 MNHEY, CDR2 SMNVEV (reference sequence).